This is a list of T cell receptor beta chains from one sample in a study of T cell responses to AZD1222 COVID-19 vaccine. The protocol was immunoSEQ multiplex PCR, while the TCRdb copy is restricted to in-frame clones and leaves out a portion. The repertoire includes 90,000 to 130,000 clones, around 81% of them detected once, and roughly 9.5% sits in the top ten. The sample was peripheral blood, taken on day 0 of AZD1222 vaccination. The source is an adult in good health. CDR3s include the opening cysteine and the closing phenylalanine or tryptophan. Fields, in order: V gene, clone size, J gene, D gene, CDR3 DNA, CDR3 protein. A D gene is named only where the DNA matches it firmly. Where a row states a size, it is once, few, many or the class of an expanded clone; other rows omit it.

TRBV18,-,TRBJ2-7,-,TGTGCCAGCTCACCCCCGGGAACCGTACTCGAGCAGTACTTC,CASSPPGTVLEQYF
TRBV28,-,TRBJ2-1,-,TGTGCCAGCAGGAGGACGAGCTCCTACAATGAGCAGTTCTTC,CASRRTSSYNEQFF
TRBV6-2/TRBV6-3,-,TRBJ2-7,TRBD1,TGTGCCAGCAGTTACTCCCTCAGGGGGTACTCCTACGAGCAGTACTTC,CASSYSLRGYSYEQYF
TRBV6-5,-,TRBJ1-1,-,TGTGCCAGTCTTGACAGAGCCGAAGCTTTCTTT,CASLDRAEAFF
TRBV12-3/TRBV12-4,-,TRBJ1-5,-,TGTGCCAGCAGTTACAGGGAGTATCAGCCCCAGCATTTT,CASSYREYQPQHF
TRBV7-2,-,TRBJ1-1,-,TGTGCCAGCAGCCTAAAAGCGGACACATACACTGAAGCTTTCTTT,CASSLKADTYTEAFF
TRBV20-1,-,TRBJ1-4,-,TGCAGTGCTAGATTTGAGGAAAAACTGTTTTTT,CSARFEEKLFF
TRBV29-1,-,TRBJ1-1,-,TGCAGCACCTCAGTTAGGGGGAACACTGAAGCTTTCTTT,CSTSVRGNTEAFF
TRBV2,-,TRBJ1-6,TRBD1,TGTGCCAGCGGGGGGACAGGCGGTAATTCACCCCTCCACTTT,CASGGTGGNSPLHF
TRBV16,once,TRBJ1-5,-,TGTGCCAGCAGCGAAACCCTTAGGGGTCAGCCCCAGCATTTT,CASSETLRGQPQHF
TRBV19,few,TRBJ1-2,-,TGTGCCAGTAGTATGGGTGGTGGCTACACCTTC,CASSMGGGYTF
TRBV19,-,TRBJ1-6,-,TGTGCCAGTAGTATTCCCCTCATTGGGAGCTCCTATAATTCACCCCTCCACTTT,CASSIPLIGSSYNSPLHF
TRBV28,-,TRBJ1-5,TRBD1,TGTGCCAGCAGTTCGGACAGGGGGTTTCAGCCCCAGCATTTT,CASSSDRGFQPQHF
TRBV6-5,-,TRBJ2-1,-,TGTGCCAGCAGCAGGGACACTTCCTACAATGAGCAGTTCTTC,CASSRDTSYNEQFF
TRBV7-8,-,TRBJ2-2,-,TGTGCCAGCAGCCGATTTGGACAGACCGGGGAGCTGTTTTTT,CASSRFGQTGELFF
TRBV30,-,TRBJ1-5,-,TGTGCCTGGAGTGTATTGACAGGCGGTCAGCCCCAGCATTTT,CAWSVLTGGQPQHF
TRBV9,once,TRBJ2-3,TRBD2,TGTGCCAGCAGCGTCCCTCTAGCGGGAGCTGGAGATACGCAGTATTTT,CASSVPLAGAGDTQYF
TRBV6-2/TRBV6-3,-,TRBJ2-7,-,TGTGCCAGCAGTTACGTTCTCGTGGGGGGCAGGAAGAACTTC,CASSYVLVGGRKNF
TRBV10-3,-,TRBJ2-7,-,TGTGCCATCCGGGACACAAACTACGAGCAGTACTTC,CAIRDTNYEQYF
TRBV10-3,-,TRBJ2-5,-,TGTGCCATCAGTGAGCCCGTTACGGGGGCCGGGGAGACCCAGTACTTC,CAISEPVTGAGETQYF
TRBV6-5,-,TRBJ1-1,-,TGTGCCAGCAGCCTCTACAGGAACACTGAAGCTTTCTTT,CASSLYRNTEAFF
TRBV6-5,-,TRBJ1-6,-,TGTGCCAGCAGGGGGCGGGGAGAAGGCTCACCCCTCCACTTT,CASRGRGEGSPLHF
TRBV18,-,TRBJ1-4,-,TGTGCCAGCTCACCCTACGGGGCGGGCGAAAAACTGTTTTTT,CASSPYGAGEKLFF
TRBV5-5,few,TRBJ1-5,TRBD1,TGTGCCAGCAGCCACGGGACAGGGGGACGGCAGCCCCAGCATTTT,CASSHGTGGRQPQHF
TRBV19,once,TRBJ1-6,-,TGTGCCAGTGGCCGCGGGGGCCCGAATTCACCCCTCCACTTT,CASGRGGPNSPLHF
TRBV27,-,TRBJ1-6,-,TGTGCCAGCAGTTTATTAGGGGTTACACCCCTCCACTTT,CASSLLGVTPLHF
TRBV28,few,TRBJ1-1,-,TGTGCCAGCTTTGTGGGCAGTCTAAACACTGAAGCTTTCTTT,CASFVGSLNTEAFF
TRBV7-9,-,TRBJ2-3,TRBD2,TGTGCCACCATGCTACTAGCGGGTCAAATAGCGCAGTATTTT,CATMLLAGQIAQYF
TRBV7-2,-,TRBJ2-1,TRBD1,TGTGCCAGCAGCGCCGGGACAGGGGGCCAGAATGAGCAGTTCTTC,CASSAGTGGQNEQFF
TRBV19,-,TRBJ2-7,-,TGTGCCAGTAGTTTTTCCGGCGAGCAGTACTTC,CASSFSGEQYF
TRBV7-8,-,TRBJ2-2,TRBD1,TGTGCCAGCAGCGATCGACAGGGGGAGACCGGGGAGCTGTTTTTT,CASSDRQGETGELFF
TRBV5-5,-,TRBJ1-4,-,TGTGCCAGCAGCGTTGGGGGGTTGGATGAAAAACTGTTTTTT,CASSVGGLDEKLFF
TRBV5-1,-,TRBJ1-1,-,TGCGCCAGCAGCGTGACAGTGAACACTGAAGCTTTCTTT,CASSVTVNTEAFF
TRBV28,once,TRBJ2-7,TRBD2,TGTGCCAGCAGTTTCGTCAGCGGGAGGCTCTCGAGCTCCTACGAGCAGTACTTC,CASSFVSGRLSSSYEQYF
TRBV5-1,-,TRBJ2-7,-,TGCGCCAGCAGCTTGGCCCCACAGGAACACGAGCAGTACTTC,CASSLAPQEHEQYF
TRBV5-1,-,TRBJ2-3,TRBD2,TGCGCCAGCAGCTTGTCGAGCGGGGGAGCCTCATTAGATACGCAGTATTTT,CASSLSSGGASLDTQYF
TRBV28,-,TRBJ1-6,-,TGTGCCAGCAGTCCATTACGGGGAGACTATAATTCACCCCTCCACTTT,CASSPLRGDYNSPLHF
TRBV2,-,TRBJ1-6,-,TGTGCCAGCAGTGTCACACAGCGAAATTCACCCCTCCACTTT,CASSVTQRNSPLHF
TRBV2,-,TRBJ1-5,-,TGTGCCAGCAGCGGGGACAATCAGCCCCAGCATTTT,CASSGDNQPQHF
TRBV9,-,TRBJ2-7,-,TGTGCCAGCAGCGTAGTTAGCGACTCCTACGAGCAGTACTTC,CASSVVSDSYEQYF
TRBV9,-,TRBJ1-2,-,TGTGCCAGCAGCCGGGACGTGGGTGACTATGGCTACACCTTC,CASSRDVGDYGYTF